A selection of T cell receptor beta chains follows, all from one sample in a study of blood T cell repertoires in COVID-19. This table comes from immunoSEQ multiplex PCR, and its TCRdb copy is limited to in-frame clones, with some not included. The sample consists of over 100,000 clones, around four fifths of them appearing once. The source material was peripheral blood. These receptors were collected from a man in his 60s with active or convalescent COVID-19. Both conserved end residues are part of each CDR3. The D gene is left open where the match is weak. Part of the rows lack a size; the others show once, few, many or a class for expanded clones.

TRBD2	TRBV11-2	TRBJ2-1	.	CASSWGLAGNEQFF	TGTGCCAGCAGCTGGGGACTAGCGGGTAATGAGCAGTTCTTC
TRBD1	TRBV24-1	TRBJ2-1	.	CATSATGGFYNEQFF	TGTGCCACCAGTGCCACAGGGGGATTTTACAATGAGCAGTTCTTC
.	TRBV7-9	TRBJ1-1	.	CASSSGVNTEAFF	TGTGCCAGCAGCTCGGGGGTTAACACTGAAGCTTTCTTT
TRBD2	TRBV7-3	TRBJ2-3	.	CASSIGIAGGYTDTQYF	TGTGCCAGCAGCATAGGAATAGCGGGAGGGTACACAGATACGCAGTATTTT
TRBD1	TRBV7-3	TRBJ1-2	.	CASSLTGGGSPYGYTF	TGTGCCAGCAGCTTAACAGGGGGCGGCAGTCCCTATGGCTACACCTTC
.	TRBV11-2	TRBJ2-7	.	CASSLSGSEVYEQYF	TGTGCCAGCAGCTTATCGGGATCCGAAGTCTACGAGCAGTACTTC
.	TRBV2	TRBJ2-5	.	CASKQQETQYF	TGTGCCAGCAAACAGCAAGAGACCCAGTACTTC
.	TRBV5-1	TRBJ2-7	.	CASTQGEGGEQYF	TGCGCCAGCACCCAAGGGGAAGGGGGCGAGCAGTACTTC
.	TRBV29-1	TRBJ2-1	few	CSVEGWEANEQFF	TGCAGCGTTGAAGGTTGGGAGGCGAATGAGCAGTTCTTC
.	TRBV27	TRBJ1-2	.	CASSLGRPGKYYGYTF	TGTGCCAGCAGTTTAGGACGGCCGGGGAAATACTATGGCTACACCTTC
TRBD2	TRBV9	TRBJ2-5	once	CASSSIAGGGQTQYF	TGTGCCAGCAGCTCGATAGCGGGAGGGGGGCAGACCCAGTACTTC
TRBD2	TRBV6-2/TRBV6-3	TRBJ2-1	.	CASSPGTSGRTANEQFF	TGTGCCAGCAGCCCCGGGACTAGCGGGAGAACTGCAAATGAGCAGTTCTTC
TRBD2	TRBV27	TRBJ2-3	.	CASSLLAREWVGSGTDTQYF	TGTGCCAGCAGTTTACTGGCGCGGGAGTGGGTGGGTTCAGGCACAGATACGCAGTATTTT
.	TRBV19	TRBJ2-5	.	CASNTGDLETQYF	TGTGCCAGTAATACGGGGGATCTGGAGACCCAGTACTTC
.	TRBV12-3/TRBV12-4	TRBJ1-2	.	CASSLGFRYGYTF	TGTGCCAGCAGTTTAGGTTTCCGCTATGGCTACACCTTC
.	TRBV24-1	TRBJ2-5	.	CATSDPSDSQETQYF	TGTGCCACCAGTGATCCATCAGATTCCCAAGAGACCCAGTACTTC
TRBD1	TRBV28	TRBJ1-2	.	CASTDDRGNYGYTF	TGTGCCAGCACGGACGACAGGGGTAACTATGGCTACACCTTC
TRBD2	TRBV27	TRBJ2-7	few	CASTSGTSGPYEQYF	TGTGCCAGCACCTCAGGGACTAGCGGCCCCTACGAGCAGTACTTC
.	TRBV10-3	TRBJ2-1	.	CAISRDRGSSYNEQFF	TGTGCCATCAGTAGAGATCGGGGGTCCTCCTACAATGAGCAGTTCTTC
.	TRBV5-1	TRBJ2-1	.	CASSLVWGSDNEQFF	TGCGCCAGCAGCTTGGTCTGGGGCTCGGACAATGAGCAGTTCTTC
.	TRBV6-5	TRBJ1-3	.	CAIITSGVRLNTIYF	TGTGCCATCATCACTTCAGGGGTTAGATTAAACACCATATATTTT
.	TRBV6-5	TRBJ2-1	.	CASSPTSYNEQFF	TGTGCCAGCAGTCCCACTAGCTACAATGAGCAGTTCTTC